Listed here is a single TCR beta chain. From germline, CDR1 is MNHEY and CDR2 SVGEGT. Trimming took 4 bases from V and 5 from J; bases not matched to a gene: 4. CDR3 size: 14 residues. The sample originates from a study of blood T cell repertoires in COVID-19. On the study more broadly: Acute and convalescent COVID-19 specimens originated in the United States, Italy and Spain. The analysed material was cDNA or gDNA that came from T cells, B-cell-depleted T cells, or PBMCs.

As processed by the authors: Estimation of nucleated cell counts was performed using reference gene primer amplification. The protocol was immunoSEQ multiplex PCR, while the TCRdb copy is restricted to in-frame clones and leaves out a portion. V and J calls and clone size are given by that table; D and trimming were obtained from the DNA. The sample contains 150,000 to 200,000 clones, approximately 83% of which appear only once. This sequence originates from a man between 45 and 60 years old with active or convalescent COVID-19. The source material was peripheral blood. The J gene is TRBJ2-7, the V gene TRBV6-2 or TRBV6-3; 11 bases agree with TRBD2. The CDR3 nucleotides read TGTGCCAGCAGTTCACTAGCGGGAGCAGACGAGCAGTACTTC. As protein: CASSSLAGADEQYF.